These T cell receptor beta chains were read from a single sample in a study of CD4 T cells in relation to SARS-CoV-2 and coronaviruses. TCRdb's copy holds only in-frame clones and misses some; the assay was immunoSEQ multiplex PCR. The sample shows around 24,000 clones, around four fifths of them seen only once. Their recognized antigens are unknown. Sequencing used CD4+ T cells from PBMCs, cultured in vitro. The source of these receptors is a human donor in good health. CDR3s include the opening cysteine and the closing phenylalanine or tryptophan. Each record gives: CDR3 protein, V gene, J gene.

CASSLWDRGKDTQYF	TRBV7-2	TRBJ2-3
CAGKREDSTDTQYF	TRBV6-6	TRBJ2-3
CASSPPLDTDTQYF	TRBV18	TRBJ2-3
CASSPGAGWSYEQYF	TRBV6-6	TRBJ2-7
CASRQATHTDTQYF	TRBV6-6	TRBJ2-3
CASSPPSSSLGNTEAFF	TRBV18	TRBJ1-1
CASSQDTGGASQHF	TRBV3-1/TRBV3-2	TRBJ1-5
CASSARTQGINTIYF	TRBV5-5	TRBJ1-3
CASSLGEAVKETQYF	TRBV5-1	TRBJ2-5
CASSQGLRFGNTIYF	TRBV3-1/TRBV3-2	TRBJ1-3
CASSPREFRTRSSTDTQYF	TRBV18	TRBJ2-3
CASSPPPGANVLTF	TRBV18	TRBJ2-6
CAWTEGFLDGYTF	TRBV30	TRBJ1-2
CASSLTTTSGTSNEQFF	TRBV7-3	TRBJ2-1
CASSEAGSADTQYF	TRBV25-1	TRBJ2-3
CASSQAAGVPSSEQYF	TRBV14	TRBJ2-7
CASSDIGGGFSYNEQFF	TRBV2	TRBJ2-1
CASSLDVGGGNEQFF	TRBV5-1	TRBJ2-1
CASSLSIGELFF	TRBV27	TRBJ2-2
CASSRPGTSGSNEQFF	TRBV4-1	TRBJ2-1
CASSETTNTEAFF	TRBV10-1	TRBJ1-1
CASSLVGGEQPQHF	TRBV7-9	TRBJ1-5
CSSGYTEAFF	TRBV20-1	TRBJ1-1
CASRLAYEQYF	TRBV27	TRBJ2-7
CASSSAGPSVSPLHF	TRBV28	TRBJ1-6
CAWSVLHYTEAFF	TRBV30	TRBJ1-1
CASSPFTGGLGAITEAFF	TRBV14	TRBJ1-1
CASSPLGGAGELFF	TRBV14	TRBJ2-2
CASSTTSYEQYF	TRBV12-3/TRBV12-4	TRBJ2-7
CASSLDAQGGSPLHF	TRBV11-2	TRBJ1-6
CASSFGQAAGYTF	TRBV28	TRBJ1-2
CASSPRGGETQYF	TRBV7-9	TRBJ2-5
CASRPGGSPYNEQFF	TRBV5-4	TRBJ2-1
CASSEVVRSYEQYF	TRBV6-1	TRBJ2-7
CATSSDVAGLAKNIQYF	TRBV15	TRBJ2-4
CASSQDFKISGDTQYF	TRBV3-1/TRBV3-2	TRBJ2-3
CASSDSSGRADTQYF	TRBV6-4	TRBJ2-3
CSGRGTGTNTGELFF	TRBV29-1	TRBJ2-2
CASSQDGIYGYTF	TRBV3-1/TRBV3-2	TRBJ1-2
CASSLDFRQGTEAFF	TRBV18	TRBJ1-1
CASIQGDTGELFF	TRBV28	TRBJ2-2